These 26 T cell receptor beta chains were all obtained from the same sample, sequenced in a study of persistence of HIV-infected CD4 T cells. This was the immunoSEQ version 4 assay in survey mode. This table comes from immunoSEQ multiplex PCR, and its TCRdb copy is limited to in-frame clones, with some not included. The table lists over 30,000 clones, 75% to 85% of them singletons. These receptors have no identified antigens. The stimulus was an HIV-1 Gag 15-mer peptide pool, 0.85 to 1 ug/peptide/mL. CD40L-negative CD69-negative CD45RO-high memory CD4+ T cells were sorted as populations depleted of antigen-responding cells. The source material was cultured CD4+ T cells from PBMCs, sampled from a patient who received antiretroviral therapy. These receptors came from an adult with HIV. The donor label of this sample is uncertain.

The chain has TRBV29-1 and TRBJ1-1; unclear D gene. V lost 5 bases and J lost 4, with 11 bases in between. The CDR3 covers 12 residues. Germline CDR1 SQVTM, CDR2 ANQGSEA. The CDR3 spells CSVFPQVTEAFF. In DNA, the CDR3 is TGCAGCGTTTTCCCCCAGGTCACTGAAGCTTTCTTT.

The chain uses TRBV7-9 and TRBJ1-4; 7 nucleotides line up with TRBD1. The CDR3 spans 14 residues. The junction had 5 bases not matched to a gene; V was cut back by 5 bases and J by 5 bases. Germline CDR1 reads SEHNR; CDR2 reads FQNEAQ (reference sequence). CDR3 coding DNA: TGTGCCAGCAGCACGACAGGGATCAATGAAAAACTGTTTTTT. It specifies CASSTTGINEKLFF.

The V and J genes are TRBV2 and TRBJ1-5; D gene unclear. Trimming pared 2 bases from V and 6 bases from J, leaving 11 bases between. The CDR3 totals 14 residues. Germline V gene data show CDR1 as SNHLY and CDR2 as FYNNEI. The CDR3 bases are TGTGCCAGCAGTGAATGGGTTCGGCGTCAGCCCCAGCATTTT. Its translation is CASSEWVRRQPQHF.

This clone was detected only a few times. The rearrangement links TRBV4-1 to TRBJ1-5, with D unresolved. The CDR3 is 16 residues long. Trimming pared 0 bases from V and 9 bases from J, leaving 18 bases between. Germline CDR1 is MGHRA and CDR2 is YSYEKL. CDR3 bases: TGCGCCAGCAGCCAAGACATGCAAGGGTTAGTGGGGCCCCAGCATTTT. Translated: CASSQDMQGLVGPQHF.

Remarks on this clone: The germline gene is not matched at one end of the junction; a read error may be the cause. At the DNA level, this CDR3 is encoded by other sequences in the same sample as well. This chain's CDR3 is CASSLWGAENTEAFF. The CDR3 DNA reads TGCGCCAGTAGCTTGTGGGGGGCCGAGAACACTGAAGCTTTCTTT. The chain has TRBV5-1 and TRBJ1-1; the D gene is possibly TRBD1 (6 bases). Germline values: CDR1 SGHRS, CDR2 YFSETQ. This CDR3 is 15 amino acids long. Together with reference TRBV5-1 and TRBJ1-1, the CDR3 gives the full variable domain: KAGVTQTPRYLIKTRGQQVTLSCSPISGHRSVSWYQQTPGQGLQFLFEYFSETQRNKGNFPGRFSGRQFSNSRSEMNVSTLELGDSALYLCASSLWGAENTEAFFGQGTRLTVV.

CDR3 protein: CASSREVLIYNEQFF. CDR3 DNA sequence: TGTGCCAGCAGTAGGGAGGTCCTTATCTACAATGAGCAGTTCTTC. The J gene is TRBJ2-1, the V gene TRBV7-6, with TRBD2 as a possible D gene (6 bases). V lost 6 bases, J lost 3 bases, and 15 bases lay in between. Germline V CDR1 and CDR2: SGHVS, FNYEAQ. This CDR3 spans 15 amino acids. The entire variable domain, with the rest obtained from reference TRBV7-6 and TRBJ2-1, is as follows: GAGVSQSPRYKVTKRGQDVALRCDPISGHVSLYWYRQALGQGPEFLTYFNYEAQQDKSGLPNDRFSAERPEGSISTLTIQRTEQRDSAMYRCASSREVLIYNEQFFGPGTRLTVL.

The V gene is TRBV27, the J gene TRBJ2-3; a weak D match, TRBD2 (6 bases). The CDR3 covers 17 residues. Germline CDR1 is MNHEY and CDR2 is SMNVEV (reference sequence). Trimming removed 3 bases at V and 4 bases at J, with 20 bases between. The CDR3 coding sequence is TGTGCCAGCAGTTTGTTGCGGGGTGCTACCTGGGCAGATACGCAGTATTTT. This encodes CASSLLRGATWADTQYF.

This clone is classed as medium-sized. The chain combines TRBV7-9 with TRBJ1-1, with D uncertain. Germline values: CDR1 SEHNR, CDR2 FQNEAQ (reference sequence). Deletions cut 2 bases from V and 3 bases from J, with 7 bases between. The CDR3 sequence is 13 residues long. The chain's CDR3 is CASSLMADTEAFF. DNA of the CDR3: TGTGCCAGCAGCTTAATGGCCGACACTGAAGCTTTCTTT.

V gene TRBV11-3 combines with J gene TRBJ2-2, with D perhaps TRBD1 or TRBD2 (6 bases each). V shed 3 bases and J shed 4 bases, with 9 bases lying between them. CDR1 SGHNT and CDR2 YENEEA come from the germline V gene. The CDR3 spans 14 residues. CDR3 nucleotides: TGTGCCAGCAGCTTTTCGGGGGCCACCGGGGAGCTGTTTTTT. The encoded protein is CASSFSGATGELFF.

The V and J genes are TRBV5-1 and TRBJ1-1; 7 nucleotides match TRBD1. The J segment lost 11 bases and the V segment lost 0 bases, leaving 7 bases of the junction unmatched. The CDR3 is 13 residues long. The germline CDR1 and CDR2 sequences are SGHRS and YFSETQ. The CDR3 region has the DNA TGCGCCAGCAGCTTGGAACAGGGGCGAAATGCTTTCTTT. Amino acid sequence: CASSLEQGRNAFF.

V gene TRBV9 combines with J gene TRBJ1-1; 8 bases line up with TRBD1. The V gene end was trimmed by 5 bases and the J gene end by 7 bases; junction bases not matched to a gene: 10. The CDR3 has 14 amino acids. Germline loops: CDR1 SGDLS, CDR2 YYNGEE. This chain's CDR3 is CASSALDRGYEAFF. As DNA, the CDR3 is TGTGCCAGCAGTGCCCTTGACAGGGGATATGAAGCTTTCTTT. Using reference TRBV9 and TRBJ1-1 for the parts outside the CDR3, the full variable domain is DSGVTQTPKHLITATGQRVTLRCSPRSGDLSVYWYQQSLDQGLQFLIQYYNGEERAKGNILERFSAQQFPDLHSELNLSSLELGDSALYFCASSALDRGYEAFFGQGTRLTVV.

This clone was recorded once. The chain uses TRBV6-1 and TRBJ1-6; 8 bases align to TRBD1. The V and J ends lost 2 bases and 17 bases, in that order; junction bases with no gene match: 11. Germline-derived CDR1 and CDR2 are MNHNS and SASEGT. The CDR3 runs 14 residues. CDR3 DNA sequence: TGTGCCAGCAGTGAACGCTGGGACAGGCCAAACTTCCACTTT. Protein: CASSERWDRPNFHF.

The rearrangement uses TRBV7-3 and TRBJ1-6; D is possibly TRBD1 (6 bases). Germline V CDR1 and CDR2: SGHTA, FQGTGA. The germline V and J ends were trimmed by 2 bases and 2 bases, with 13 bases remaining between them. The CDR3 runs 17 residues. The CDR3 nucleotides are TGTGCCAGCAGCTTATACAGGGAAGTAACCTATAATTCACCCCTCCACTTT. It is translated as CASSLYREVTYNSPLHF.

This clone was detected only a few times. The chain couples TRBV4-1 to TRBJ2-2; D ambiguous. This CDR3 comprises 13 residues. CDR1 is MGHRA, CDR2 YSYEKL, per germline. The V end was cut by 3 bases, the J end by 3 bases, with 5 bases between. CDR3 loop: CASSHSYTGELFF. Here the CDR3 DNA reads TGCGCCAGCAGCCACTCTTACACCGGGGAGCTGTTTTTT.

This sequence joins TRBV6-5 and TRBJ1-1; D unresolved. Trimming left V 4 bases short and J 1 base short, with 4 bases between. CDR1 is MNHEY, CDR2 SVGAGI, per germline. This CDR3 is 12 amino acids long. The CDR3: CASSWGNTEAFF. CDR3 nucleotide sequence: TGTGCCAGCAGTTGGGGGAACACTGAAGCTTTCTTT.

The chain couples TRBV6-5 to TRBJ2-4; 10 nucleotides match TRBD1. This CDR3 region has 13 residues. After removal of 6 bases from V and 5 bases from J, the junction contained 1 base not matched to a gene. CDR1 is MNHEY, CDR2 SVGAGI, per germline. CDR3 in DNA: TGTGCCAGCAGGGACAGGGGGGAAAACATTCAGTACTTC. It codes for CASRDRGENIQYF.

The chain links TRBV5-6 to TRBJ1-3; D not resolved. V lost 4 bases and J lost 0, with 8 bases in between. This CDR3 is built from 14 residues. Germline values: CDR1 SGHDT, CDR2 YYEEEE. The chain's CDR3 is CASSLSGSGNTIYF. CDR3 nucleotide sequence: TGTGCCAGCAGCCTTAGTGGCTCTGGAAACACCATATATTTT.

The chain combines TRBV5-4 with TRBJ1-5, with D possibly TRBD1 on 5 matching bases. Trimming removed 2 bases from V and 0 bases from J, with 9 bases in between. Looked up from germline, CDR1 is SGHNT and CDR2 is YYREEE (reference sequence). This CDR3 spans 15 amino acids. CDR3 in amino acids: CASSFGTDSNQPQHF. In DNA form, the CDR3 reads TGTGCCAGCAGCTTCGGGACGGATAGCAATCAGCCCCAGCATTTT. The entire variable domain, with the rest obtained from reference TRBV5-4 and TRBJ1-5, is as follows: ETGVTQSPTHLIKTRGQQVTLRCSSQSGHNTVSWYQQALGQGPQFIFQYYREEENGRGNFPPRFSGLQFPNYSSELNVNALELDDSALYLCASSFGTDSNQPQHFGDGTRLSIL.

Comments on this clone: The junction shows a germline mismatch at one end, possibly a read error. V and J are TRBV10-2 and TRBJ2-7, with TRBD2 matching 7 bases. CDR3 length: 13 amino acids. Germline V gene data show CDR1 as WSHSY and CDR2 as SAAADI. CDR3 amino acids: CVSVGTTTYEQYF. The CDR3 nucleotides read TGCGTCAGCGTCGGGACTACCACCTACGAGCAGTACTTC.

This chain links TRBV7-3 with TRBJ2-3, with D uncertain. The V and J ends lost 3 bases and 0 bases respectively, with 7 bases between them. The CDR3 covers 14 residues. Germline V gives CDR1 SGHTA, CDR2 FQGTGA. The CDR3 DNA reads as TGTGCCAGCAGCTTCTCCCACAGCACAGATACGCAGTATTTT. Its translation: CASSFSHSTDTQYF.

The V call is TRBV27, the J call TRBJ1-2; 7 bases are shared with TRBD1. This CDR3 spans 16 amino acids. V was pared by 4 bases and J by 4 bases, with 12 bases of the junction left unmatched. Germline values: CDR1 MNHEY, CDR2 SMNVEV (reference sequence). DNA of the CDR3: TGTGCCAGCAGTTCCCCCCAACAGGGGTCGGGCTATGGCTACACCTTC. It codes for CASSSPQQGSGYGYTF.

The genes are TRBV19 and TRBJ1-5; no firm D call. This CDR3 comprises 13 residues. Germline V gives CDR1 LNHDA, CDR2 SQIVND (reference sequence). The V end was cut by 1 base, the J end by 5 bases, with 6 bases between. This CDR3 is CASSIVYDQPQHF. The DNA of the CDR3 is TGTGCCAGTAGTATAGTATATGATCAGCCCCAGCATTTT.

The genes are TRBV7-2 and TRBJ1-2, with 9 bases matching TRBD1. This CDR3 spans 15 amino acids. V trimming: 1 base; J trimming: 7 bases; junction bases outside the gene matches: 7. Germline V gives CDR1 SGHTA, CDR2 FQGNSA. The DNA of the CDR3 is TGTGCCAGCAGCTTAGAGTGGACAGGGGCTGGTGGCTACACCTTC. Its protein is CASSLEWTGAGGYTF. The whole variable domain, filled in from reference TRBV7-2 and TRBJ1-2, reads GAGVSQSPSNKVTEKGKDVELRCDPISGHTALYWYRQSLGQGLEFLIYFQGNSAPDKSGLPSDRFSAERTGGSVSTLTIQRTQQEDSAVYLCASSLEWTGAGGYTFGSGTRLTVV.

Of note for this clone: One end of the junction varies from germline; a read error may be responsible. The genes are TRBV7-9 and TRBJ1-6; D remains ambiguous. The CDR3 totals 14 residues. Germline V gene lookup returns CDR1 SEHNR and CDR2 FQNEAQ (reference sequence). The CDR3 region has the DNA TGTGCCAGCAGCTTTGGGCAGGAGAATTCACCCCCCCACTTT. As protein: CASSFGQENSPPHF. Drawing the rest from reference TRBV7-9 and TRBJ1-6, the complete variable domain is DTGVSQNPRHKITKRGQNVTFRCDPISEHNRLYWYRQTLGQGPEFLTYFQNEAQLEKSRLLSDRFSAERPKGSFSTLEIQRTEQGDSAMYLCASSFGQENSPPHFGNGTRLTVT.

This clone occurred a few times. V gene TRBV7-3 combines with J gene TRBJ2-2, with TRBD2 matching 8 bases. The germline V gene has CDR1 SGHTA and CDR2 FQGTGA. This CDR3 region has 16 residues. With 5 bases clipped from V and 8 bases from J, the junction kept 13 bases outside the gene matches. DNA of the CDR3: TGTGCCAGCAGCCCCAACGGGGGGGCCTTAACTGGGGAGCTGTTTTTT. Translating gives CASSPNGGALTGELFF.

This chain links TRBV30 with TRBJ1-1; the D gene is possibly TRBD1 (5 bases). V lost 4 bases to trimming and J lost 0 bases, with 9 bases between them. Germline V CDR1 and CDR2: GTSNPN, SVGIG (reference sequence). The CDR3 totals 13 residues. The CDR3 DNA reads TGTGCCTGGATGAGGGGAATGAACACTGAAGCTTTCTTT. It translates to CAWMRGMNTEAFF.